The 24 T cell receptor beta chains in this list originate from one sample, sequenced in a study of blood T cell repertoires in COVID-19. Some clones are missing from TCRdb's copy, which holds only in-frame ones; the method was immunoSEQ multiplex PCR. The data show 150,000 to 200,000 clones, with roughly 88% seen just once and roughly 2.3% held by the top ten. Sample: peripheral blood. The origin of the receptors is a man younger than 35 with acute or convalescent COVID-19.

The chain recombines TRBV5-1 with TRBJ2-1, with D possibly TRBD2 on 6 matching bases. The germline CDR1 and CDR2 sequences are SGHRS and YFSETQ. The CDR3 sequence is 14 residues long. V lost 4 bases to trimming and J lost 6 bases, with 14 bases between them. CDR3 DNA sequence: TGCGCCAGCAGCGAAGTGGGACTGACCAATGAGCAGTTCTTC. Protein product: CASSEVGLTNEQFF.

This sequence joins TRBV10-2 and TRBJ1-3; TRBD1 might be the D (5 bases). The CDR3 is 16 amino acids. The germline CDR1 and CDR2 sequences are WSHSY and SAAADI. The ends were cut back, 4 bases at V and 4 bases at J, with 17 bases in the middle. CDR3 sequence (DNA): TGCGCCAGCAGTGGGGATACGACAGAGATGGGAAACACCATATATTTT. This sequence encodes CASSGDTTEMGNTIYF.

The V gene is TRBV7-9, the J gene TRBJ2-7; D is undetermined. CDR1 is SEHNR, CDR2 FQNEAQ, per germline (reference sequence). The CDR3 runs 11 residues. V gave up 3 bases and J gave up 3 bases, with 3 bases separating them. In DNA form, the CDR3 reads TGTGCCAGCAGCTTTCTCTACGAGCAGTACTTC. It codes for CASSFLYEQYF.

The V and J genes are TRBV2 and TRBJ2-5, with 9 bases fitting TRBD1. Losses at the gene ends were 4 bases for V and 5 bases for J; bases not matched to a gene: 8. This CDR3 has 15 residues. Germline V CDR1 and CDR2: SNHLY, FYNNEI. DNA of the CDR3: TGTGCCAGCAGTGTAGCCGGGACAGGGAGCGAGACCCAGTACTTC. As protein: CASSVAGTGSETQYF.

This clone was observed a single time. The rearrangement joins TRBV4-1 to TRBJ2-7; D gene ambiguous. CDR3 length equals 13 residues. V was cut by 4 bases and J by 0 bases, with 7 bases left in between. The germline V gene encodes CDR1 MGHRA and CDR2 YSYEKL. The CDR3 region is CASSRARSYEQYF. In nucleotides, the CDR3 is TGCGCCAGCAGCCGGGCCCGCTCCTACGAGCAGTACTTC.

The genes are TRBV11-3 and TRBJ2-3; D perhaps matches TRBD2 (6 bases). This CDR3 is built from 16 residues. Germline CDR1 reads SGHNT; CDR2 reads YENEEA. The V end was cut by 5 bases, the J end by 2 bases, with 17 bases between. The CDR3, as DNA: TGTGCCAGCAGCCCACTCTCGGGCGGGGACACAGATACGCAGTATTTT. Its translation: CASSPLSGGDTDTQYF.

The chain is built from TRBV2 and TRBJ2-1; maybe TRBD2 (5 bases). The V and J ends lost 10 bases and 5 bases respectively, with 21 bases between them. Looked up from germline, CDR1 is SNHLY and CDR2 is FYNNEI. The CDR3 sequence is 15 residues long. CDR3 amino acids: CATPRAALGDNEQFF. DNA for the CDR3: TGTGCCACCCCACGCGCCGCCCTCGGGGACAATGAGCAGTTCTTC. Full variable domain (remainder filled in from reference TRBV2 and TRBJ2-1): EPEVTQTPSHQVTQMGQEVILRCVPISNHLYFYWYRQILGQKVEFLVSFYNNEISEKSEIFDDQFSVERPDGSNFTLKIRSTKLEDSAMYFCATPRAALGDNEQFFGPGTRLTVL.

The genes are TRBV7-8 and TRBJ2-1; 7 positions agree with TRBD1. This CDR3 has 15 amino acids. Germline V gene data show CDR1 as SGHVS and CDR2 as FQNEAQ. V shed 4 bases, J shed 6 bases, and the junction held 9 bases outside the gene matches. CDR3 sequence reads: CASSSPGQILNEQFF. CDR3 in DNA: TGTGCCAGCAGCTCCCCGGGACAGATCCTCAATGAGCAGTTCTTC.

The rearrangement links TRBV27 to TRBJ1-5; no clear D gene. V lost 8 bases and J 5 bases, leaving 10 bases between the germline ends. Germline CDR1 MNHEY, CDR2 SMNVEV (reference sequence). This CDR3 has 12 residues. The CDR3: CASGELDQPQHF. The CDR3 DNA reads TGTGCCAGCGGGGAGTTGGATCAGCCCCAGCATTTT.

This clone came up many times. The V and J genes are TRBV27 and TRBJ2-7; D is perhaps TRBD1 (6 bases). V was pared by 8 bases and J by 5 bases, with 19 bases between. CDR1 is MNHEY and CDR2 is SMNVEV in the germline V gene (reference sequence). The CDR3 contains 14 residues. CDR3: CASGAYREPHEQYF. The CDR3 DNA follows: TGTGCCAGCGGAGCATACAGGGAGCCACACGAGCAGTACTTC.

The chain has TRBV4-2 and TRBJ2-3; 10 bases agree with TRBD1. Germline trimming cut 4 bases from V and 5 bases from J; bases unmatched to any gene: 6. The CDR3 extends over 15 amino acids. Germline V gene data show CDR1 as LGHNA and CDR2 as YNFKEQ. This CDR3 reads CASSPRDRGKDTQYF. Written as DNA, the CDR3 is TGTGCCAGCAGCCCCCGGGACAGGGGAAAAGATACGCAGTATTTT.

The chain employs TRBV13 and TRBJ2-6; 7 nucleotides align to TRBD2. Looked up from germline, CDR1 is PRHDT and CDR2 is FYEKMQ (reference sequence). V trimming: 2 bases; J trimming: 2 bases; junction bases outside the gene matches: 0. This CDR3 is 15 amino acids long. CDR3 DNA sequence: TGTGCCAGCAGCTTACGGGGGGCTGGGGCCAACGTCCTGACTTTC. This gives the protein CASSLRGAGANVLTF.

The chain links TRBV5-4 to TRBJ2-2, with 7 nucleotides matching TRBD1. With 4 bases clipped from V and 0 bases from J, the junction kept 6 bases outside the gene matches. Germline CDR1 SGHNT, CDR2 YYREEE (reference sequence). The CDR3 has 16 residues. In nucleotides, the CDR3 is TGTGCCAGCAGCCACGCTGACAGGGCGAACACCGGGGAGCTGTTTTTT. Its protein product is CASSHADRANTGELFF.

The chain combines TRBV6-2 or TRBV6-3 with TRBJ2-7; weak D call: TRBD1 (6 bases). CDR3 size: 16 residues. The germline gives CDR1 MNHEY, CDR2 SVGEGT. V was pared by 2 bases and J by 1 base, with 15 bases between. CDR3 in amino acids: CASSYGQGKGSYEQYF. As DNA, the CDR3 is TGTGCCAGCAGTTACGGCCAGGGGAAGGGTTCCTACGAGCAGTACTTC.

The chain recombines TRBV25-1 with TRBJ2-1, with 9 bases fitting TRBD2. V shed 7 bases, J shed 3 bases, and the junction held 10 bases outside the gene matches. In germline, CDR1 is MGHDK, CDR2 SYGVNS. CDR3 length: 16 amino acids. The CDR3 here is CASKGKKREVYNEQFF. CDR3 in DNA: TGTGCCAGCAAAGGAAAAAAGCGGGAGGTCTACAATGAGCAGTTCTTC.

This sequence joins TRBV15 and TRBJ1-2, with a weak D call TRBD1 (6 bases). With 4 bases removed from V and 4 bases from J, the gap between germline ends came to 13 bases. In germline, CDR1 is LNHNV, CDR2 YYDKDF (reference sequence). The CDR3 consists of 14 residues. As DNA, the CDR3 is TGTGCCACCAGCACAGGTCGGACAGCCTATGGCTACACCTTC. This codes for CATSTGRTAYGYTF.

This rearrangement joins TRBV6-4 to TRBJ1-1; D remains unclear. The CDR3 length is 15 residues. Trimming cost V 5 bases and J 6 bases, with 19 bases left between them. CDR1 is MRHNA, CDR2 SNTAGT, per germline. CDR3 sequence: CASSKETGIGAEAFF. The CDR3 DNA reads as TGTGCCAGCAGTAAAGAGACCGGGATCGGCGCTGAAGCTTTCTTT.

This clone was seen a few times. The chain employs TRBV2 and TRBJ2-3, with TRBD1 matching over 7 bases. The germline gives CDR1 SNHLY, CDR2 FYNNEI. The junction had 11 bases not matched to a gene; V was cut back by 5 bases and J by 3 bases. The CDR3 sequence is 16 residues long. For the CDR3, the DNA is TGTGCCAGCAGTCCCCACCGGACAGGAGGAACAGATACGCAGTATTTT. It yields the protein CASSPHRTGGTDTQYF.

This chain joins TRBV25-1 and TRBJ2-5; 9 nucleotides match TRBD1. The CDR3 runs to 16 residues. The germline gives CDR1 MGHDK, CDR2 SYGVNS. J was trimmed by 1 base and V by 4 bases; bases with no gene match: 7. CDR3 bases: TGTGCCAGCAGTGGGATCGGACAGGGGTCCCAAGAGACCCAGTACTTC. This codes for CASSGIGQGSQETQYF.

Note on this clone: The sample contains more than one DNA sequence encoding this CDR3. CDR3 sequence reads: CASSSGQGTYNEQFF. The CDR3 DNA reads TGCGCCAGCAGCTCTGGACAGGGAACCTACAATGAGCAGTTCTTC. The rearrangement links TRBV5-1 to TRBJ2-1; TRBD1 aligns across 8 bases. Germline lookup yields CDR1 SGHRS and CDR2 YFSETQ. After removal of 3 bases from V and 2 bases from J, the junction contained 4 bases not matched to a gene. The CDR3 extends over 15 amino acids.

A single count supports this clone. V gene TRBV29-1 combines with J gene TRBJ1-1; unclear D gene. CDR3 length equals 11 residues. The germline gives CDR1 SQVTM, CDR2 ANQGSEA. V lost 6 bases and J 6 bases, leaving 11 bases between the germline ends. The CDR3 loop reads CSVFERAEAFF. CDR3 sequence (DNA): TGCAGCGTCTTCGAGAGGGCTGAAGCTTTCTTT.

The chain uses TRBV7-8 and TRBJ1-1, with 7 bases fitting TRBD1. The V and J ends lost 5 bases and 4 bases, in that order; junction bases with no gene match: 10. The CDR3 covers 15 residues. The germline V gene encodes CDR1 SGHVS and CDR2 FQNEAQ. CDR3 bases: TGTGCCAGCAGCCCCGTCGAGGGGGCGAGCACTGAAGCTTTCTTT. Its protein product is CASSPVEGASTEAFF.

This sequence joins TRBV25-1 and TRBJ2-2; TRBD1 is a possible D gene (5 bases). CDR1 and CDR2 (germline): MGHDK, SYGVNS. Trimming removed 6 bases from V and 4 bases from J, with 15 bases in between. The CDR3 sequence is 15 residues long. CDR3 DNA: TGTGCCAGCAGGGGGCCGGTCACGGTCACCGGGGAGCTGTTTTTT. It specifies CASRGPVTVTGELFF.

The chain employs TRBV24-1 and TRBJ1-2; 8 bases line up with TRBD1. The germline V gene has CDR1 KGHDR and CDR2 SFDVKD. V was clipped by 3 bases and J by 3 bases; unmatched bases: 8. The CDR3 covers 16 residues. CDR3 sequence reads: CATSDPRQGTDYGYTF. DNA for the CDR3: TGTGCCACCAGTGATCCTAGACAGGGGACGGACTATGGCTACACCTTC.